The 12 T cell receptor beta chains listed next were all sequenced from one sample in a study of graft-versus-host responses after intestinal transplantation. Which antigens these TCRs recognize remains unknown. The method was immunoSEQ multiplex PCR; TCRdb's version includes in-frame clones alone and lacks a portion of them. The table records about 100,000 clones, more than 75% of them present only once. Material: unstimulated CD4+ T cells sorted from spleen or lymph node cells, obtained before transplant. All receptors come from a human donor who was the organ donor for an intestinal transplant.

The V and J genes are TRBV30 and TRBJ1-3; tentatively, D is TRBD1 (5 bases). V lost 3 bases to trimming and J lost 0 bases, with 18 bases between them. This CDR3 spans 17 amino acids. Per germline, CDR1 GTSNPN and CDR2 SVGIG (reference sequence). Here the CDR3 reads CAWSRGATLFSGNTIYF. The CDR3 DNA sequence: TGTGCCTGGAGCCGCGGGGCCACCTTGTTCTCTGGAAACACCATATATTTT.

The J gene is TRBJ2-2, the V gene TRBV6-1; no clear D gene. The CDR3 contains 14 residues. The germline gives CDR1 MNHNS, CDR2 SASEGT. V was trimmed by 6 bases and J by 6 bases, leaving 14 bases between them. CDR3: CASSVVGFPGELFF. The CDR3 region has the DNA TGTGCCAGCAGCGTTGTGGGGTTCCCCGGGGAGCTGTTTTTT.

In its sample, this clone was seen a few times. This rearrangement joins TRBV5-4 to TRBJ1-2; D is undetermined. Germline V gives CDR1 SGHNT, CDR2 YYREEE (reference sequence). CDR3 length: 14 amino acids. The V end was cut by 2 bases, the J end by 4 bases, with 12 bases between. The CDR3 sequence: CASSFGPEIYGYTF. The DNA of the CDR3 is TGTGCCAGCAGCTTTGGCCCTGAGATCTATGGCTACACCTTC. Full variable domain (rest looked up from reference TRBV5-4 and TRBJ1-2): ETGVTQSPTHLIKTRGQQVTLRCSSQSGHNTVSWYQQALGQGPQFIFQYYREEENGRGNFPPRFSGLQFPNYSSELNVNALELDDSALYLCASSFGPEIYGYTFGSGTRLTVV.

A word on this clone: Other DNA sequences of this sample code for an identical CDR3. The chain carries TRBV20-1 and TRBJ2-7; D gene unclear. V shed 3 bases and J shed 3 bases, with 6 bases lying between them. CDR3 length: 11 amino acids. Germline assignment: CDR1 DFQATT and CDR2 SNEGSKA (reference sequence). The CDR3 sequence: CSASDIYEQYF. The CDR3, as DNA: TGCAGTGCTAGTGACATCTACGAGCAGTACTTC.

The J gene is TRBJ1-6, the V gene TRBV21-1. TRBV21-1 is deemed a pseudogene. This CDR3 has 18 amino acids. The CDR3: CASRLFLATHTHNSPLHF. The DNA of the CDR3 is TGTGCCAGCAGACTATTCTTAGCTACACATACTCATAATTCACCCCTCCACTTT.

Here the CDR3 DNA reads TGCGCCAGCAGCCAAGACGGCGCGGGGGCCCAAGAGACCCAGTACTTC. This codes for CASSQDGAGAQETQYF. This chain links TRBV4-1 with TRBJ2-5, with D possibly being TRBD2 (7 bases). The CDR3 extends over 16 amino acids. The germline V gene encodes CDR1 MGHRA and CDR2 YSYEKL. V dropped 0 bases and J dropped 1 base, with 12 bases sitting between them.

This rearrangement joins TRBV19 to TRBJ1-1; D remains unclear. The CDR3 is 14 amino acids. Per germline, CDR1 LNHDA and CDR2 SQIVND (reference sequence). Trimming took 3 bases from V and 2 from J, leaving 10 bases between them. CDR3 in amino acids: CASSIGWGNTEAFF. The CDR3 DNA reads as TGTGCCAGTAGTATCGGTTGGGGAAACACTGAAGCTTTCTTT.

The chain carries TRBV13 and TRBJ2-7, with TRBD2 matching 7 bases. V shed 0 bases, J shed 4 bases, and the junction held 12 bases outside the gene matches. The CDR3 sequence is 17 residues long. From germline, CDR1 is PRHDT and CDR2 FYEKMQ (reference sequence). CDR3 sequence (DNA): TGTGCCAGCAGCTTAGGCTTCGGCCGGACGGGGGGTTACGAGCAGTACTTC. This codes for CASSLGFGRTGGYEQYF.

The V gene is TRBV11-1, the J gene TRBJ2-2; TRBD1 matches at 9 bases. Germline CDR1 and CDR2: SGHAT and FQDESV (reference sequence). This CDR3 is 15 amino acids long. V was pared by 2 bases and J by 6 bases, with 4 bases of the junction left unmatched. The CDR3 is CASSLWTGVPGELFF. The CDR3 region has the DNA TGTGCCAGCAGCTTATGGACAGGGGTCCCCGGGGAGCTGTTTTTT.

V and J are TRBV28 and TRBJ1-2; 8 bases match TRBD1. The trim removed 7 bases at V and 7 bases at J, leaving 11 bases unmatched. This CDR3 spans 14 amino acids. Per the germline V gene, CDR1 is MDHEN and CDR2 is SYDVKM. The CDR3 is CASTIFGQGFGYTF. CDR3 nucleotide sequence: TGTGCCAGCACCATCTTTGGACAGGGCTTTGGCTACACCTTC.

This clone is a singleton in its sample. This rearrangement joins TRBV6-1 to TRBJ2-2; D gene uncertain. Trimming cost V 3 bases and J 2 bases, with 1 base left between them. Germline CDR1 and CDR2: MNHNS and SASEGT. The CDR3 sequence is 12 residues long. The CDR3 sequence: CASSDNTGELFF. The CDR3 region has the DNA TGTGCCAGCAGTGACAACACCGGGGAGCTGTTTTTT.

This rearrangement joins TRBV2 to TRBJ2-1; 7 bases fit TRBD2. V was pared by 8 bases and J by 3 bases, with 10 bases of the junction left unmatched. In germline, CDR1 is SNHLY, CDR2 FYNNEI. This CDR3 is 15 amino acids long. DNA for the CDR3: TGTGCCAGCGCCCTTAGCGGGTCCTACTACAATGAGCAGTTCTTC. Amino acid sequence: CASALSGSYYNEQFF.